Shown below are 25 T cell receptor beta chains from a single sample sequenced in a study of vaccination and CD4 T cells after COVID-19 (dated by TCRdb to 2022 to 2024). This specimen's treatment or condition label, per the study, means: roughly ten-day PBMC culture with coronavirus spike peptide pools or control peptides (ViraFEST assay). CD4+ T cells from unexposed donors were collected before the COVID-19 pandemic (2011-2018). Antigen specificity for these receptors is unknown. To prepare the library, PCR was applied. Sequenced using an Illumina iSeq 100. DNA from cultured CD4+ T cells was subjected to TCR sequencing with the Oncomine TCR Beta short-read assay at the Johns Hopkins FTIC core. Genomic DNA was extracted from the cultured CD4+ T cells with the QIAamp micro DNA kit. Using fastp trimming at Q25 and MiXCR clonotype assembly, TCRdb reanalyzed the public sequencing data and kept in-frame beta chains. Entries that share a CDR3 protein sequence are merged under the most common genes and DNA. The sample table lists thousands of distinct CDR3 sequences, 36% of them with a count of one. The ten largest clones take up over 20% of the sample.

What was sequenced was CD4+ T cells from blood, cultured in vitro. These receptors came from a human donor in good health.

By sample share, this clonotype is medium-sized (0.01 to 0.1%). V usage is TRBV20-1 and J usage is TRBJ1-1; unclear D gene. The length of the CDR3 is 14 residues. Trimming cost V 6 bases and J 5 bases, with 19 bases left between them. Germline V gene lookup returns CDR1 DFQATT and CDR2 SNEGSKA (reference sequence). The CDR3, as DNA: TGCAGTGCCACCCGACCGAGGGTGCGAACTGAAGCTTTCTTT. Translated, it gives CSATRPRVRTEAFF.

This clonotype was observed a handful of times. The gene calls are TRBV25-1 and TRBJ2-7, with 10 bases that match TRBD1. Trimming took 10 bases from V and 4 from J; bases not matched to a gene: 7. Looked up from germline, CDR1 is MGHDK and CDR2 is SYGVNS. The CDR3 length is 13 residues. CDR3 in amino acids: CATVDRGRYEQYF. The CDR3 DNA reads TGTGCCACCGTCGACAGGGGGCGGTACGAGCAGTACTTC.

This clonotype came up a few times. The chain employs TRBV6-1 and TRBJ2-5, with 9 nucleotides matching TRBD2. The CDR3 consists of 15 residues. V was pared by 7 bases and J by 4 bases, with 10 bases of the junction left unmatched. Germline CDR1 and CDR2: MNHNS and SASEGT. CDR3 amino acids: CASTRAGGRIETQYF. The DNA of the CDR3 is TGTGCCAGCACGCGGGCGGGAGGGAGGATAGAGACCCAGTACTTC.

The DNA for the CDR3 is TGTGCCAGCAGTTCTACAGGGGTCTCCTACGAGCAGTACTTC. Translated: CASSSTGVSYEQYF. The chain combines TRBV28 with TRBJ2-7; 7 bases fit TRBD1. This CDR3 is built from 14 residues. V was clipped by 4 bases and J by 0 bases; unmatched bases: 3. Germline CDR1 reads MDHEN; CDR2 reads SYDVKM.

This clonotype was observed a few times. J is TRBJ2-2 and V is TRBV7-2; D gene unclear. The CDR3 covers 13 residues. Germline-derived CDR1 and CDR2 are SGHTA and FQGNSA. Trimming stripped 5 bases from V and 7 bases from J, with 11 bases between. The CDR3, as DNA: TGTGCCAGCAGCCCCCTTAAGCACGGGGAGCTGTTTTTT. Residues: CASSPLKHGELFF.

This clonotype is medium-sized. The J gene is TRBJ2-5, the V gene TRBV20-1; 7 bases line up with TRBD1. The CDR3 is 11 residues long. Trimming cost V 5 bases and J 4 bases; bases outside gene matches: 1. Germline V CDR1 and CDR2: DFQATT, SNEGSKA (reference sequence). In nucleotides, the CDR3 is TGCAGTGCTCACAGGGGAGAGACCCAGTACTTC. Its translation: CSAHRGETQYF.

A few counts support this clonotype. The chain has TRBV21-1 and TRBJ2-7; the D call TRBD1 from the table was never checked on the DNA. TRBV21-1 corresponds to a pseudogene. This CDR3 is built from 18 residues. CDR3 amino acids: CASSRNGGTGEGSYEQYF. CDR3 DNA sequence: TGTGCCAGCAGCCGGAATGGGGGGACAGGGGAAGGATCCTACGAGCAGTACTTC.

This clonotype showed up just once. The junction shows a germline mismatch at one end, possibly a read error. The rearrangement uses TRBV20-1 and TRBJ2-3; 12 bases align to TRBD2. CDR3 length equals 15 residues. Germline V gene lookup returns CDR1 DFQATT and CDR2 SNEGSKA (reference sequence). CDR3 protein: CSARKLAGGKDSQYF. Here the CDR3 DNA reads TGCAGTGCTAGAAAACTAGCGGGAGGTAAAGATTCGCAGTATTTT.

This chain links TRBV28 with TRBJ2-1; D possibly matches TRBD1 or TRBD2 (5 bases each). The V gene lost 6 bases and the J gene lost 5 bases, with 17 bases spanning the gap. The CDR3 extends over 15 amino acids. Germline CDR1 is MDHEN and CDR2 is SYDVKM. The CDR3 coding sequence is TGTGCCAGCAGATCGCCCGGGACGGTAAACAATGAGCAGTTCTTC. Its protein product is CASRSPGTVNNEQFF.

This chain links TRBV2 with TRBJ2-3; D is tentatively TRBD1 or TRBD2 (5 bases each). Per germline, CDR1 SNHLY and CDR2 FYNNEI. The V end was cut by 8 bases, the J end by 5 bases, with 17 bases between. This CDR3 is built from 14 residues. Here the CDR3 reads CASGRDPRGDTQYF. DNA of the CDR3: TGTGCCAGCGGCCGGGACCCGAGGGGAGATACGCAGTATTTT. The full variable domain, completed using reference TRBV2 and TRBJ2-3, is EPEVTQTPSHQVTQMGQEVILRCVPISNHLYFYWYRQILGQKVEFLVSFYNNEISEKSEIFDDQFSVERPDGSNFTLKIRSTKLEDSAMYFCASGRDPRGDTQYFGPGTRLTVL.

This clonotype was detected a few times. The J gene is TRBJ1-3, the V gene TRBV28; D is perhaps TRBD1 (6 bases). The ends were cut back, 7 bases at V and 2 bases at J, with 15 bases in the middle. The CDR3 covers 15 residues. Germline assignment: CDR1 MDHEN and CDR2 SYDVKM. As DNA, the CDR3 is TGTGCCAGCAAGAAACGGGACAACCCTGGAAACACCATATATTTT. It is translated as CASKKRDNPGNTIYF.

The V and J genes are TRBV18 and TRBJ2-7; 7 bases fit TRBD2. CDR1 and CDR2 from the germline V gene are KGHSH and LQKENI. The CDR3 contains 15 residues. V was clipped by 3 bases and J by 2 bases; unmatched bases: 7. CDR3 amino acids: CASSPGLAETYEQYF. The CDR3 region has the DNA TGTGCCAGCTCACCTGGGCTAGCGGAAACCTACGAGCAGTACTTC.

The V and J genes are TRBV19 and TRBJ2-5; 12 nucleotides line up with TRBD1. J was trimmed by 5 bases and V by 3 bases; bases with no gene match: 10. The length of the CDR3 is 17 residues. Germline CDR1 LNHDA, CDR2 SQIVND (reference sequence). Here the CDR3 reads CASSIWAGTGGLETQYF. CDR3 DNA: TGTGCCAGTAGTATTTGGGCCGGGACAGGGGGCTTGGAGACCCAGTACTTC.

This clonotype occurred a few times. The CDR3 sequence: CSANLQVRETQYF. In DNA form, the CDR3 reads TGCAGTGCCAACCTACAGGTTAGGGAGACCCAGTACTTC. This chain joins TRBV20-1 and TRBJ2-5; tentative D call: TRBD1 (5 bases). V lost 6 bases, J lost 5 bases, and 16 bases lay in between. Per germline, CDR1 DFQATT and CDR2 SNEGSKA (reference sequence). The CDR3 length is 13 residues.

A single count supports this clonotype. This chain joins TRBV24-1 and TRBJ2-3; D possibly corresponds to TRBD2 (5 bases). This CDR3 has 11 residues. V was pared by 7 bases and J by 10 bases, with 11 bases between. CDR1 and CDR2 from the germline V gene are KGHDR and SFDVKD. In DNA, the CDR3 is TGTGCCACCAGCTTCGACTATGCGCAGTATTTT. This translates into CATSFDYAQYF.

This clonotype was seen a few times. The rearrangement uses TRBV23-1 and TRBJ2-2; the match to TRBD1 covers 9 bases. TRBV23-1 is an open reading frame whose function is uncertain. The CDR3 consists of 15 residues. J was trimmed by 2 bases and V by 4 bases; bases with no gene match: 2. CDR3 sequence (DNA): TGCGCCAGCAGTCCGACAGGGGGTAACACCGGGGAGCTGTTTTTT. Translating it yields CASSPTGGNTGELFF.

This clonotype is termed medium-sized (0.01 to 0.1%). This sequence joins TRBV20-1 and TRBJ2-2; TRBD2 matches 11 bases. This CDR3 is 15 amino acids long. V lost 6 bases, J lost 6 bases, and 9 bases stayed unmatched. CDR1 DFQATT and CDR2 SNEGSKA come from the germline V gene (reference sequence). The CDR3 DNA reads TGCAGTGCGACACTAGCGGGAGTACATGCCGGGGAGCTGTTTTTT. Residues: CSATLAGVHAGELFF.

The CDR3 sequence: CASSRTGVGNEQFF. CDR3 nucleotides: TGTGCCAGCAGTAGGACTGGGGTGGGGAATGAGCAGTTCTTC. The chain carries TRBV2 and TRBJ2-1, with D perhaps matching TRBD2 (5 bases). This CDR3 region has 14 residues. Germline CDR1 is SNHLY and CDR2 is FYNNEI. Trimming cost V 5 bases and J 7 bases, with 15 bases left between them.

The V call is TRBV10-3, the J call TRBJ2-2, with TRBD2 as a possible D gene (6 bases). The CDR3 covers 12 residues. In germline, CDR1 is ENHRY, CDR2 SYGVKD. V lost 7 bases to trimming and J lost 8 bases, with 11 bases between them. The CDR3 sequence: CAIKEGGGELFF. Here the CDR3 DNA reads TGTGCCATCAAGGAGGGAGGTGGGGAGCTGTTTTTT.

This clonotype was counted between two and nine times. The V call is TRBV20-1, the J call TRBJ2-7; 9 nucleotides agree with TRBD1. J was trimmed by 7 bases and V by 4 bases; bases with no gene match: 14. Germline assignment: CDR1 DFQATT and CDR2 SNEGSKA (reference sequence). CDR3 length: 15 residues. The CDR3 sequence is CSATLRQGTGFEQYF. The CDR3 DNA reads TGCAGTGCTACCCTCCGTCAGGGGACAGGGTTTGAGCAGTACTTC.

This clonotype was picked up a small number of times. This sequence joins TRBV2 and TRBJ2-5; no reliable D call. V gave up 9 bases and J gave up 5 bases, with 16 bases separating them. This CDR3 contains 13 residues. Germline V lookup: CDR1 SNHLY, CDR2 FYNNEI. The CDR3, as DNA: TGTGCCAGTCTCCCCTCAAGGTGGGAGACCCAGTACTTC. It yields the protein CASLPSRWETQYF.

The DNA of the CDR3 is TGCAGTGTTAAGAGAACGGCAGGGGTTATGAACACTGAAGCTTTCTTT. Encoded protein: CSVKRTAGVMNTEAFF. The chain recombines TRBV20-1 with TRBJ1-1, with D possibly TRBD1 on 6 matching bases. The V gene lost 7 bases and the J gene lost 0 bases, with 21 bases spanning the gap. The CDR3 runs 16 residues. The germline CDR1 and CDR2 sequences are DFQATT and SNEGSKA (reference sequence).

V usage is TRBV9 and J usage is TRBJ2-7; a possible D gene is TRBD2 (6 bases). This CDR3 is built from 17 residues. V was trimmed by 1 base and J by 1 base, leaving 18 bases between them. Per germline, CDR1 SGDLS and CDR2 YYNGEE. CDR3 DNA: TGTGCCAGCAGCGTAAACCGAGTCGGGAGTATTTCCTACGAGCAGTACTTC. Its protein product is CASSVNRVGSISYEQYF.

This chain connects TRBV24-1 to TRBJ1-3; D unclear. Germline V gene sequence: CDR1 KGHDR, CDR2 SFDVKD. The CDR3 sequence is 11 residues long. Trimming removed 7 bases from V and 4 bases from J, with 4 bases in between. In DNA, the CDR3 is TGTGCCACCAGCCAAGGAAACACCATATATTTT. Amino acids: CATSQGNTIYF.

The chain recombines TRBV6-2 or TRBV6-3 with TRBJ2-1; D unclear. This CDR3 has 11 residues. CDR1 and CDR2 (germline): MNHEY, SVGEGT. V lost 9 bases and J 3 bases, leaving 6 bases between the germline ends. CDR3 nucleotide sequence: TGTGCCAGTACCGACTACAATGAGCAGTTCTTC. Translated: CASTDYNEQFF.